This T cell receptor beta chain was documented in a study of blood T cell repertoires in COVID-19. Overall study: Acute and convalescent COVID-19 samples came from the United States, Italy and Spain. In each case, the material was cDNA or gDNA derived from T cells, B-cell-depleted T cells, or PBMCs.

Produced via immunoSEQ multiplex PCR; TCRdb's table is partial and in-frame only. The sample has approximately 260,000 clones; around 83% are singletons. The clonotype comes from a woman older than 75 with acute or convalescent COVID-19. The sample taken for sequencing was peripheral blood.

The CDR3 bases are TGCGCCAGCAGCTCCTACGGACAGACGAACACTGAAGCTTTCTTT. Its translation is CASSSYGQTNTEAFF. The chain employs TRBV5-1 and TRBJ1-1; D might be TRBD1 (6 bases). The CDR3 sequence is 15 residues long. V dropped 3 bases and J dropped 1 base, with 13 bases sitting between them. Germline loops: CDR1 SGHRS, CDR2 YFSETQ.